Below are 7 T cell receptor beta chains sequenced from a single sample in a study of cytomegalovirus exposure and HLA in healthy donors. The PCR used 60 Vbeta and 13 Jbeta primers. Produced via immunoSEQ multiplex PCR; TCRdb's table is partial and in-frame only. Here the sample spans some 88,000 clones, approximately 63% being singletons. The sample taken for sequencing was PBMCs. These receptors all stem from a woman aged 30 to 39 in good health and CMV-seronegative.

In its sample, this clone was seen once. The V and J genes are TRBV28 and TRBJ2-2; 7 bases fit TRBD2. V lost 5 bases to trimming and J lost 4 bases; unmatched junction nucleotides: 7. Germline assignment: CDR1 MDHEN and CDR2 SYDVKM. This CDR3 is 15 amino acids long. Here the CDR3 reads CASSGGGAPTGELFF. As DNA, the CDR3 is TGTGCCAGCAGTGGGGGGGGAGCCCCCACCGGGGAGCTGTTTTTT.

The rearrangement links TRBV19 to TRBJ1-2; D is unclear. The germline V and J ends were trimmed by 6 bases and 6 bases, with 11 bases remaining between them. Germline CDR1 and CDR2: LNHDA and SQIVND (reference sequence). The CDR3 covers 12 residues. CDR3 DNA: TGTGCCAGTAGGGACCGCGGGCATGGCTACACCTTC. As protein: CASRDRGHGYTF.

This clone was picked up a small number of times. The V gene is TRBV10-2, the J gene TRBJ1-1; 10 bases line up with TRBD1. This CDR3 contains 14 residues. Germline V gene sequence: CDR1 WSHSY, CDR2 SAAADI. The J segment lost 1 base and the V segment lost 8 bases, leaving 4 bases of the junction unmatched. The CDR3 loop reads CASRTGGPNTEAFF. The CDR3, as DNA: TGCGCCAGCCGGACAGGGGGACCGAACACTGAAGCTTTCTTT.

A note on this clone: The same CDR3 is also encoded by other DNA sequences in this sample. J is TRBJ1-1 and V is TRBV19; D remains unclear. CDR3 length: 12 amino acids. With 3 bases removed from V and 5 bases from J, the gap between germline ends came to 7 bases. Germline values: CDR1 LNHDA, CDR2 SQIVND (reference sequence). CDR3 residues: CASSISVTEAFF. The CDR3 DNA is TGTGCCAGTAGTATCTCTGTGACTGAAGCTTTCTTT.

This chain links TRBV2 with TRBJ2-7, with D perhaps matching TRBD1 or TRBD2 (9 bases each). The germline V gene encodes CDR1 SNHLY and CDR2 FYNNEI. The CDR3 has 17 amino acids. Trimming pared 9 bases from V and 2 bases from J, leaving 26 bases between. CDR3 nucleotides: TGTGCCAGGCTCGGACAGGGGAGTAGCGGGGGAACCTACGAGCAGTACTTC. Translated: CARLGQGSSGGTYEQYF. The whole variable domain, filled in from reference TRBV2 and TRBJ2-7, reads EPEVTQTPSHQVTQMGQEVILRCVPISNHLYFYWYRQILGQKVEFLVSFYNNEISEKSEIFDDQFSVERPDGSNFTLKIRSTKLEDSAMYFCARLGQGSSGGTYEQYFGPGTRLTVT.

This clone was seen a handful of times. The chain combines TRBV19 with TRBJ1-2; no clear D gene. The CDR3 is 13 amino acids. V was shortened by 3 bases and J by 3 bases, with 8 bases between the two germline ends. CDR1 LNHDA and CDR2 SQIVND come from the germline V gene (reference sequence). The CDR3 DNA reads TGTGCCAGTAGTATTGCCCCAGACTATGGCTACACCTTC. Translating gives CASSIAPDYGYTF.

The gene calls are TRBV7-8 and TRBJ2-3; D perhaps matches TRBD1 (6 bases). There are 12 residues in the CDR3. CDR1 is SGHVS, CDR2 FQNEAQ, per germline. Between the trimmed V and J ends, which lost 5 bases and 5 bases, there was a span of 8 bases. CDR3 region: CASSPQGDTQYF. Here the CDR3 DNA reads TGTGCCAGCAGCCCACAGGGAGATACGCAGTATTTT.